This T cell receptor (beta chain) was documented in a study of blood T cell repertoires in COVID-19. The overall study: The United States, Italy and Spain supplied acute and convalescent COVID-19 samples.

Original processing methods: Reference gene primer amplification gave nucleated cell count estimates. TCRdb's table, derived via immunoSEQ multiplex PCR, lists solely in-frame clones and lacks some. The DNA gave D and trimming, while V, J and clone size come from that table. This sample carries about 220,000 clones, roughly 84% of them seen once, and the ten largest clones take about 1.9%. In germline, CDR1 is MDHEN, CDR2 SYDVKM. The CDR3 is 14 residues long. V gave up 8 bases and J gave up 0 bases, with 11 bases separating them. The TCR comes from a man aged 40-49 years with active or convalescent COVID-19. The V and J genes are TRBV28 and TRBJ1-5; TRBD1 might be the D (5 bases). The sequenced material came from peripheral blood. The CDR3 DNA is TGTGCCAGCTTTAGAAGGGGTAGCAATCAGCCCCAGCATTTT. Protein product: CASFRRGSNQPQHF.